The source of this T cell receptor beta chain is a study of T cell responses to AZD1222 COVID-19 vaccine. Findings and limits, study-wide: It was only 6 or 7 AZD1222 recipients who were seropositive at baseline. Spike-specific TCRs gained breadth and depth after people received two AZD1222 doses. Nearly half of spike-specific TCRs reportedly go after variant regions that carry no mutations. In a largely white British group with more females than males, clonal diversity was possibly underestimated.

Note on this clone: Its antigen is as yet unknown.

This CDR3 comprises 12 residues. Trimming cost V 3 bases and J 2 bases, with 3 bases left between them. From germline, CDR1 is SGHNT and CDR2 YYREEE (reference sequence). Using immunoSEQ multiplex PCR, the repertoire was profiled, and TCRdb retains in-frame clones only, with some absent. Of about 150,000 clones listed, 92% were seen once; the top ten hold roughly 3.3%. The TCR was taken from an adult who received the AZD1222 COVID-19 vaccine. Material: peripheral blood, obtained 28 days after the second AZD1222 dose. The chain has TRBV5-4 and TRBJ1-3; D is ambiguous. CDR3 residues: CASSSPGNTIYF. DNA of the CDR3: TGTGCCAGCAGCTCACCTGGAAACACCATATATTTT.